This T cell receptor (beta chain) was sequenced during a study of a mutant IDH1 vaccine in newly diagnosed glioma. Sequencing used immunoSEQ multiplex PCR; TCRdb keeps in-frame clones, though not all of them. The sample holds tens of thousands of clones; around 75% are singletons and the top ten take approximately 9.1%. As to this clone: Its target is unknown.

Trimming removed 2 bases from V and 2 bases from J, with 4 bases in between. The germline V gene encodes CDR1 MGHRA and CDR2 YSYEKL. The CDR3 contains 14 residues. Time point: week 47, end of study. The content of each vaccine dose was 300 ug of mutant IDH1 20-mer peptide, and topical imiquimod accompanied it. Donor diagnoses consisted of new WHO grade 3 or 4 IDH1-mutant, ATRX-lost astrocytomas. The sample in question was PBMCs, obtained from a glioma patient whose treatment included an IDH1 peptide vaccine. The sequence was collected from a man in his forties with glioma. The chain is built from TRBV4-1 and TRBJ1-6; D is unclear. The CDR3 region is CASSQYAYNSPLHF. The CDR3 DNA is TGCGCCAGCAGCCAATATGCCTATAATTCACCCCTCCACTTT.